Listed here are 11 T cell receptor beta chains from one sample, sequenced in a study of T cells after posttransplantation cyclophosphamide. Measured with immunoSEQ multiplex PCR; TCRdb has only the in-frame clones, and not every one. This sample includes about 40,000 clones with no singletons; its ten biggest clones take up about 4.5%. Sample: PBMCs. The receptors shown here come from a woman between 45 and 60 years old in good health and a related stem cell transplant donor.

This clone occurred many times. This sequence joins TRBV7-6 and TRBJ2-1, with D perhaps TRBD2 (6 bases). The CDR3 contains 12 residues. V was clipped by 5 bases and J by 6 bases, with 8 bases between them. The germline V gene encodes CDR1 SGHVS and CDR2 FNYEAQ. In nucleotides, the CDR3 is TGTGCCAGCAGCCCCGGGGGCAATGAGCAGTTCTTC. This encodes CASSPGGNEQFF.

This clone came up many times. CDR3 in amino acids: CASSSHNSNGYTF. CDR3 bases: TGTGCCAGCAGTTCACATAACAGCAATGGCTACACCTTC. J is TRBJ1-2 and V is TRBV27, with D unclear. CDR1 MNHEY and CDR2 SMNVEV come from the germline V gene (reference sequence). CDR3 size: 13 residues. The V and J ends lost 4 bases and 6 bases respectively, with 12 bases between them.

In this sample, this clone turned up many times. The rearrangement uses TRBV12-5 and TRBJ1-3, with D perhaps matching TRBD1 (6 bases). The germline CDR1 and CDR2 sequences are LGHNT and FRNRAP. The CDR3 sequence is 18 residues long. Trimming stripped 0 bases from V and 4 bases from J, with 19 bases between. CDR3 region: CASGLVPGRGLRGNTIYF. CDR3 nucleotide sequence: TGTGCTAGTGGTTTGGTACCTGGCAGGGGATTAAGAGGAAACACCATATATTTT.

The V call is TRBV28, the J call TRBJ2-5, with 7 positions matching TRBD2. Gene TRBJ2-7 matches the end of the DNA better, so the J call may be wrong. The CDR3 is 16 residues long. Germline assignment: CDR1 MDHEN and CDR2 SYDVKM. The CDR3 sequence is CASSSPWGGFSYEQYF. CDR3 in DNA: TGTGCCAGCAGTTCCCCATGGGGAGGGTTCTCCTACGAGCAGTACTTC.

This clone was recorded many times. The gene calls are TRBV7-9 and TRBJ1-4; D unclear. The CDR3 loop spans 15 amino acids. Trimming removed 5 bases at V and 7 bases at J, with 17 bases between. Per germline, CDR1 SEHNR and CDR2 FQNEAQ (reference sequence). DNA of the CDR3: TGTGCCAGCAGCACAGTGGCAGGTTTGACTGAAAAACTGTTTTTT. Amino acid sequence: CASSTVAGLTEKLFF.

Many counts were recorded for this clone. This chain links TRBV6-5 with TRBJ2-3; tentative D call: TRBD2 (6 bases). V was pared by 2 bases and J by 4 bases, with 10 bases between. Germline loops: CDR1 MNHEY, CDR2 SVGAGI. The CDR3 spans 14 residues. The CDR3 coding sequence is TGTGCCAGCAGTTACGGAGGGGCATCAGATACGCAGTATTTT. Protein product: CASSYGGASDTQYF.

This clone was seen at least ten times. The gene calls are TRBV19 and TRBJ1-4; a possible D gene is TRBD1 (6 bases). The CDR3 contains 16 residues. V lost 7 bases and J 0 bases, leaving 15 bases between the germline ends. Germline values: CDR1 LNHDA, CDR2 SQIVND (reference sequence). The CDR3 sequence is CASTTTGRATNEKLFF. CDR3 bases: TGTGCCAGTACCACGACAGGACGCGCAACTAATGAAAAACTGTTTTTT.

This clone came up many times. V usage is TRBV19 and J usage is TRBJ2-1; 9 nucleotides align to TRBD2. V shed 2 bases and J 1 base; nucleotides not matched to a gene: 6. Germline CDR1 and CDR2: LNHDA and SQIVND (reference sequence). The CDR3 contains 17 residues. CDR3 sequence: CASSILGGGASYNEQFF. For the CDR3, the DNA is TGTGCCAGTAGTATATTAGGCGGGGGGGCATCCTACAATGAGCAGTTCTTC.

This clone came up many times. The chain combines TRBV20-1 with TRBJ1-1, with D unresolved. The V gene's germline CDR1 is DFQATT and CDR2 SNEGSKA (reference sequence). CDR3 length: 11 amino acids. The V gene lost 6 bases and the J gene lost 4 bases, with 9 bases spanning the gap. The CDR3 loop is CSATRGTEAFF. The CDR3 DNA is TGCAGTGCAACGCGGGGCACTGAAGCTTTCTTT.

The chain combines TRBV27 with TRBJ2-3; 8 nucleotides align to TRBD1. Germline assignment: CDR1 MNHEY and CDR2 SMNVEV (reference sequence). J gave up 2 bases and V 10 bases, and 8 bases lay outside the gene matches. The CDR3 is 14 residues long. Here the CDR3 DNA reads TGTGCCACCCTCGACAGGGGATACACAGATACGCAGTATTTT. Translation: CATLDRGYTDTQYF.

This clone showed up many times. CDR3 loop: CASSHPLGRDYGYTF. The CDR3 region has the DNA TGCGCCAGCAGCCACCCTCTAGGGAGGGACTATGGCTACACCTTC. V usage is TRBV4-1 and J usage is TRBJ1-2; D ambiguous. The V end was cut by 3 bases, the J end by 3 bases, with 14 bases between. CDR3 length: 15 amino acids. Germline loops: CDR1 MGHRA, CDR2 YSYEKL.